This entry features one T cell receptor beta chain sequence. Its specificity is unknown. The treatment denotes: roughly 10-day PBMC culture with coronavirus spike peptide pools or control peptides (ViraFEST assay). Cultured CD4+ T cell DNA underwent sequencing with the Oncomine TCR Beta short-read assay. TCRdb re-analysed the PCR reads in MiXCR, keeping a single row per CDR3 protein. The sample consists of under 15,000 distinct CDR3 sequences, about 56% of them appearing once. The data are from a study of vaccination and CD4 T cells after COVID-19. The receptor was isolated from a human donor who had recovered from COVID-19. The sequencing input was CD4+ T cells from blood, cultured in vitro.

CDR3 region: CASSLQEVFTGELFF. In DNA, the CDR3 is TGTGCCAGCAGCTTACAGGAAGTTTTTACTGGGGAGCTGTTTTTT. The V call is TRBV7-2, the J call TRBJ2-2; D is undetermined. The V end was cut by 2 bases, the J end by 8 bases, with 15 bases between. The CDR3 is 15 residues long. Germline loops: CDR1 SGHTA, CDR2 FQGNSA.